This T cell receptor (beta chain) was recovered during a study of cytomegalovirus exposure and HLA in healthy donors. Study-wide points: A missense variant in DCLRE1C was later tied to TCR beta V- and J-gene trimming. One later analysis reportedly identified an Asian-associated ancestry cluster that showed fewer N-insertions than the roughly 720-donor mean. Accurate HLA-A and HLA-B prediction from TCR beta sequences was reported for most subjects. Researchers catalogued approximately 170 TCR beta chains as cytomegalovirus-associated.

For this clone: Its cognate antigen is unknown.

The germline CDR1 and CDR2 sequences are MDHEN and SYDVKM. CDR3 length: 21 amino acids. Deletions cut 5 bases from V and 2 bases from J, with 31 bases between. This PCR relied on a set of 60 Vbeta primers and 13 Jbeta primers. The protocol was immunoSEQ multiplex PCR, while the TCRdb copy is restricted to in-frame clones and leaves out a portion. Of more than 65,000 clones listed, roughly 80% are singletons. This clonotype was sampled from a woman in her thirties or forties in good health and CMV-seropositive. The sequenced sample consisted of PBMCs. V is TRBV28 and J is TRBJ1-5; D call uncertain. The CDR3 here is CASSPHPGYETTPIGNQPQHF. The CDR3, as DNA: TGTGCCAGCAGTCCGCACCCGGGATACGAAACCACCCCAATTGGCAATCAGCCCCAGCATTTT.